Given below is one T cell receptor (beta chain) in context. This sample was included in a study of human T cells and chemical hapten exposure. This CDR3 has 12 amino acids. Trimming stripped 3 bases from V and 4 bases from J, with 7 bases between. Germline V gene sequence: CDR1 SGHTA, CDR2 FQGNSA. The sample's time point: patch test 3, about 24 weeks after DPC sensitization. Treatment here: therapeutic diphenylcyclopropenone sensitization with weekly scalp DPC. TCRdb ran MiXCR on the RACE reads and lists one entry per CDR3 protein. The table shows roughly 100,000 distinct CDR3 sequences, with around 34% occurring only once.

The sample consisted of whole blood, taken in connection with sensitization to the hapten diphenylcyclopropenone (DPC). V is TRBV7-2 and J is TRBJ2-7, with D maybe TRBD2 (6 bases). This receptor was identified in a man aged 35-49 years with alopecia areata. Some clones in this sample may be carry-over from other donors' samples. The DNA for the CDR3 is TGTGCCAGCAGCTTTGGGACTTACGAGCAGTACTTC. Its translation is CASSFGTYEQYF.